Listed below are T cell receptor beta chains from one sample, sequenced in a study of blood T cells in healthy people across ages. TCRdb reanalysed the 5' RACE reads using MiXCR and keeps one entry per CDR3 protein. Of 550,000 to 600,000 distinct CDR3 sequences listed, 45% to 55% are singletons. Sequencing used blood. The receptor source for this set is a man aged 80 or over in good health. Each CDR3 is given with its conserved first and last residue. The D gene is left open where the match is weak. Rows may omit the clone size; those that give it use once, few, many or a size class.

v_gene: TRBV27; len: 14; abundance: -; d_gene: -; j_gene: TRBJ2-7; CDR3aa: CASRDPGRSYEQYF; CDR3nt: TGTGCCAGCAGAGACCCGGGAAGATCCTACGAGCAGTACTTC
v_gene: TRBV20-1; len: 14; abundance: -; d_gene: -; j_gene: TRBJ1-4; CDR3aa: CSARRVQGTPKLFF; CDR3nt: TGCAGTGCTAGAAGGGTACAGGGAACCCCCAAACTGTTTTTT
v_gene: TRBV6-5; len: 15; abundance: few; d_gene: -; j_gene: TRBJ2-7; CDR3aa: CASSYSSRGYYEQYF; CDR3nt: TGTGCCAGCAGTTACTCGAGCAGGGGTTACTACGAGCAGTACTTC
v_gene: TRBV20-1; len: 15; abundance: -; d_gene: TRBD2; j_gene: TRBJ2-1; CDR3aa: CSASGAGGSYNEQFF; CDR3nt: TGCAGTGCTAGTGGTGCGGGGGGCTCCTACAATGAGCAGTTCTTC
v_gene: TRBV28; len: 14; abundance: -; d_gene: TRBD1; j_gene: TRBJ2-7; CDR3aa: CASMNPGQGIEQYF; CDR3nt: TGTGCCAGCATGAACCCGGGACAGGGGATCGAGCAGTACTTC
v_gene: TRBV5-1; len: 13; abundance: many; d_gene: -; j_gene: TRBJ2-1; CDR3aa: CASSLDSNNEQFF; CDR3nt: TGCGCCAGCAGCTTGGACAGCAACAATGAGCAGTTCTTC
v_gene: TRBV20-1; len: 15; abundance: -; d_gene: -; j_gene: TRBJ2-7; CDR3aa: CSAREGVGTYNEQYF; CDR3nt: TGCAGTGCCCGCGAGGGGGTGGGAACCTACAATGAGCAGTACTTC
v_gene: TRBV6-2/TRBV6-3; len: 14; abundance: few; d_gene: -; j_gene: TRBJ1-1; CDR3aa: CASSYDPGSTEAFF; CDR3nt: TGTGCCAGCAGTTACGATCCGGGAAGCACTGAAGCTTTCTTT
v_gene: TRBV6-6; len: 14; abundance: many; d_gene: -; j_gene: TRBJ2-3; CDR3aa: CASSYSTALDTQYF; CDR3nt: TGTGCCAGCAGTTACTCGACGGCTCTGGATACGCAGTATTTT
v_gene: TRBV6-6; len: 14; abundance: many; d_gene: -; j_gene: TRBJ2-7; CDR3aa: CASSYPDGNDEQYF; CDR3nt: TGTGCCAGCAGTTATCCGGACGGCAATGACGAGCAGTACTTC
v_gene: TRBV15; len: 13; abundance: -; d_gene: TRBD1; j_gene: TRBJ1-2; CDR3aa: CATKTGSLDGYTF; CDR3nt: TGTGCCACAAAGACAGGGAGCTTAGATGGCTACACCTTC
v_gene: TRBV3-1; len: 12; abundance: few; d_gene: -; j_gene: TRBJ1-1; CDR3aa: CASRGEGTEAFF; CDR3nt: TGTGCCAGCCGGGGGGAGGGAACTGAAGCTTTCTTT
v_gene: TRBV10-3; len: 14; abundance: -; d_gene: -; j_gene: TRBJ2-5; CDR3aa: CAISGAGRRETQYF; CDR3nt: TGTGCCATCAGTGGGGCAGGGAGGAGGGAGACCCAGTACTTC
v_gene: TRBV7-9; len: 15; abundance: few; d_gene: -; j_gene: TRBJ2-5; CDR3aa: CASSFWITVAGTQYF; CDR3nt: TGTGCCAGCAGCTTTTGGATTACCGTCGCGGGGACCCAGTACTTC
v_gene: TRBV7-9; len: 11; abundance: -; d_gene: TRBD1; j_gene: TRBJ2-1; CDR3aa: CASSPDREPFF; CDR3nt: TGTGCCAGCAGCCCGGACAGGGAACCGTTCTTC
v_gene: TRBV6-5; len: 15; abundance: -; d_gene: TRBD1; j_gene: TRBJ1-5; CDR3aa: CASRRTGFADQPQHF; CDR3nt: TGTGCCAGCAGGCGGACAGGGTTTGCCGATCAGCCCCAGCATTTT
v_gene: TRBV9; len: 14; abundance: -; d_gene: -; j_gene: TRBJ1-4; CDR3aa: CASSADVTNEKLFF; CDR3nt: TGTGCCAGCAGCGCGGACGTAACTAATGAAAAACTGTTTTTT
v_gene: TRBV7-9; len: 14; abundance: -; d_gene: -; j_gene: TRBJ2-1; CDR3aa: CASSLDGHRDEQFF; CDR3nt: TGTGCCAGCAGCTTAGACGGGCACCGGGATGAGCAGTTCTTC
v_gene: TRBV9; len: 15; abundance: few; d_gene: TRBD2; j_gene: TRBJ2-7; CDR3aa: CASSVGLAEIYEQYF; CDR3nt: TGTGCCAGCAGCGTCGGACTAGCGGAGATATACGAGCAGTACTTC
v_gene: TRBV9; len: 14; abundance: few; d_gene: -; j_gene: TRBJ1-2; CDR3aa: CASSPETGEDGYTF; CDR3nt: TGTGCCAGCAGCCCCGAGACAGGCGAAGATGGCTACACCTTC
v_gene: TRBV3-1; len: 15; abundance: -; d_gene: TRBD1; j_gene: TRBJ2-2; CDR3aa: CASSSRQGYTGELFF; CDR3nt: TGTGCCAGCAGCTCACGACAGGGGTACACCGGGGAGCTGTTTTTT
v_gene: TRBV9; len: 15; abundance: -; d_gene: -; j_gene: TRBJ1-2; CDR3aa: CASSPEGPGAYGYTF; CDR3nt: TGTGCCAGCAGCCCCGAGGGGCCTGGGGCCTATGGCTACACCTTC
v_gene: TRBV5-1; len: 14; abundance: -; d_gene: -; j_gene: TRBJ2-5; CDR3aa: CASSLAGPDNEQYF; CDR3nt: TGCGCCAGCAGCTTGGCAGGGCCGGACAATGAGCAGTACTTC
v_gene: TRBV11-2; len: 13; abundance: -; d_gene: -; j_gene: TRBJ1-2; CDR3aa: CASSSYLGGGYTF; CDR3nt: TGTGCCAGCAGCTCTTACCTCGGAGGGGGCTACACCTTC
v_gene: TRBV6-6; len: 15; abundance: many; d_gene: -; j_gene: TRBJ2-1; CDR3aa: CASRARQSSYNEQFF; CDR3nt: TGTGCCAGCAGGGCCCGACAGAGCTCCTACAATGAGCAGTTCTTC
v_gene: TRBV7-9; len: 16; abundance: -; d_gene: -; j_gene: TRBJ2-7; CDR3aa: CTSSSVGGISIYEQYF; CDR3nt: TGTACCAGCAGCTCCGTTGGGGGTATCAGTATCTACGAGCAGTACTTC
v_gene: TRBV2; len: 12; abundance: -; d_gene: -; j_gene: TRBJ1-1; CDR3aa: CASRPTNTEAFF; CDR3nt: TGTGCCAGCAGACCCACGAACACTGAAGCTTTCTTT
v_gene: TRBV7-2; len: 15; abundance: -; d_gene: TRBD2; j_gene: TRBJ2-7; CDR3aa: CASSPYSGRAGEQYF; CDR3nt: TGTGCCAGCAGCCCCTATAGCGGGAGGGCCGGCGAGCAGTACTTC
v_gene: TRBV20-1; len: 15; abundance: -; d_gene: -; j_gene: TRBJ2-1; CDR3aa: CSVYFNPSSYNEQFF; CDR3nt: TGCAGTGTATACTTTAACCCGAGCTCCTACAATGAGCAGTTCTTC
v_gene: TRBV20-1; len: 13; abundance: few; d_gene: -; j_gene: TRBJ2-1; CDR3aa: CSAIGEAHNEQFF; CDR3nt: TGCAGTGCTATTGGGGAGGCGCACAATGAGCAGTTCTTC
v_gene: TRBV7-2; len: 12; abundance: -; d_gene: TRBD1; j_gene: TRBJ1-2; CDR3aa: CASSGQVYGYTF; CDR3nt: TGTGCCAGCAGCGGACAGGTCTATGGCTACACCTTC
v_gene: TRBV20-1; len: 15; abundance: -; d_gene: -; j_gene: TRBJ2-7; CDR3aa: CSARDQTMSSYEQYF; CDR3nt: TGCAGTGCTAGAGATCAAACGATGAGCTCCTACGAGCAGTACTTC
v_gene: TRBV6-6; len: 13; abundance: -; d_gene: -; j_gene: TRBJ1-2; CDR3aa: CASSPQGTYGCTF; CDR3nt: TGTGCCAGCAGTCCCCAGGGGACCTATGGCTGCACCTTC
v_gene: TRBV6-2/TRBV6-3; len: 14; abundance: once; d_gene: -; j_gene: TRBJ1-2; CDR3aa: CASSSVWTTYGYTF; CDR3nt: TGTGCCAGCTCATCGGTGTGGACGACCTATGGCTACACCTTC
v_gene: TRBV29-1; len: 16; abundance: few; d_gene: -; j_gene: TRBJ2-5; CDR3aa: CSVGGGLGDSWETQYF; CDR3nt: TGCAGCGTCGGTGGGGGTCTCGGGGACTCTTGGGAGACCCAGTACTTC
v_gene: TRBV7-2; len: 16; abundance: -; d_gene: -; j_gene: TRBJ1-2; CDR3aa: CASSLGVYRADYGYTF; CDR3nt: TGTGCCAGCAGCTTAGGTGTTTACAGGGCGGACTATGGCTACACCTTC
v_gene: TRBV7-2; len: 14; abundance: -; d_gene: -; j_gene: TRBJ2-7; CDR3aa: CASSLSVSSYEQYF; CDR3nt: TGTGCCAGCAGCTTGTCGGTTAGCTCCTACGAGCAGTACTTC
v_gene: TRBV18; len: 16; abundance: many; d_gene: TRBD2; j_gene: TRBJ2-7; CDR3aa: CASSAGLAGGFDEQYF; CDR3nt: TGTGCCAGCTCGGCGGGACTAGCGGGAGGCTTCGACGAGCAGTACTTC
v_gene: TRBV18; len: 15; abundance: -; d_gene: TRBD2; j_gene: TRBJ2-3; CDR3aa: CASSPSSGRPDTQYF; CDR3nt: TGTGCCAGCTCACCTTCTAGCGGGAGGCCGGATACGCAGTATTTT
v_gene: TRBV27; len: 14; abundance: few; d_gene: TRBD2; j_gene: TRBJ2-3; CDR3aa: CASIASGMTDTQYF; CDR3nt: TGTGCCAGCATAGCTAGCGGGATGACAGATACGCAGTATTTT
v_gene: TRBV4-1; len: 16; abundance: -; d_gene: TRBD1; j_gene: TRBJ1-1; CDR3aa: CASSQRPTGTNTEAFF; CDR3nt: TGCGCCAGCAGCCAGCGCCCGACAGGGACGAACACTGAAGCTTTCTTT
v_gene: TRBV20-1; len: 13; abundance: few; d_gene: -; j_gene: TRBJ2-5; CDR3aa: CSARNSQGPQQYF; CDR3nt: TGCAGTGCTAGAAATAGCCAGGGACCCCAGCAGTACTTC
v_gene: TRBV6-5; len: 15; abundance: many; d_gene: TRBD2; j_gene: TRBJ2-5; CDR3aa: CASSAGLAGVMSQYF; CDR3nt: TGTGCCAGCAGTGCCGGACTAGCGGGAGTGATGTCCCAGTACTTC
v_gene: TRBV7-2; len: 13; abundance: few; d_gene: -; j_gene: TRBJ1-4; CDR3aa: CASSSVENEKLFF; CDR3nt: TGTGCCAGCAGCTCGGTGGAAAATGAAAAACTGTTTTTT
v_gene: TRBV29-1; len: 14; abundance: -; d_gene: TRBD2; j_gene: TRBJ2-7; CDR3aa: CSARSGTSGYEQYF; CDR3nt: TGCAGCGCCCGATCCGGGACTAGCGGTTACGAGCAGTACTTC
v_gene: TRBV30; len: 15; abundance: -; d_gene: -; j_gene: TRBJ2-1; CDR3aa: CAWSVLGAANNEQFF; CDR3nt: TGTGCCTGGAGTGTACTGGGAGCGGCCAACAATGAGCAGTTCTTC
v_gene: TRBV20-1; len: 16; abundance: few; d_gene: -; j_gene: TRBJ2-3; CDR3aa: CSARDRADLSTDTQYF; CDR3nt: TGCAGTGCTAGAGATCGAGCGGACCTTAGCACAGATACGCAGTATTTT
v_gene: TRBV3-1; len: 14; abundance: -; d_gene: -; j_gene: TRBJ2-3; CDR3aa: CASSQDRVIRAQYF; CDR3nt: TGTGCCAGCAGCCAAGATCGAGTGATTAGGGCGCAGTATTTT
v_gene: TRBV20-1; len: 14; abundance: few; d_gene: -; j_gene: TRBJ2-4; CDR3aa: CSAPQGTAKNIQYF; CDR3nt: TGCAGTGCTCCACAGGGTACGGCCAAAAACATTCAGTACTTC
v_gene: TRBV5-1; len: 14; abundance: few; d_gene: TRBD1; j_gene: TRBJ2-7; CDR3aa: CASSSGQSYYEQYF; CDR3nt: TGCGCCAGCAGCTCGGGACAGTCCTACTACGAGCAGTACTTC
v_gene: TRBV6-6; len: 16; abundance: many; d_gene: -; j_gene: TRBJ2-7; CDR3aa: CASSYEAGPSSYEQYF; CDR3nt: TGTGCCAGCAGTTACGAAGCAGGCCCGAGCTCCTACGAGCAGTACTTC
v_gene: TRBV6-5; len: 15; abundance: many; d_gene: -; j_gene: TRBJ2-5; CDR3aa: CASSYSGTYGETQYF; CDR3nt: TGTGCCAGCAGTTACTCGGGGACGTATGGGGAGACCCAGTACTTC
v_gene: TRBV9; len: 13; abundance: -; d_gene: -; j_gene: TRBJ1-1; CDR3aa: CASSVRSNTEAFF; CDR3nt: TGTGCCAGCAGCGTGCGGAGTAACACTGAAGCTTTCTTT